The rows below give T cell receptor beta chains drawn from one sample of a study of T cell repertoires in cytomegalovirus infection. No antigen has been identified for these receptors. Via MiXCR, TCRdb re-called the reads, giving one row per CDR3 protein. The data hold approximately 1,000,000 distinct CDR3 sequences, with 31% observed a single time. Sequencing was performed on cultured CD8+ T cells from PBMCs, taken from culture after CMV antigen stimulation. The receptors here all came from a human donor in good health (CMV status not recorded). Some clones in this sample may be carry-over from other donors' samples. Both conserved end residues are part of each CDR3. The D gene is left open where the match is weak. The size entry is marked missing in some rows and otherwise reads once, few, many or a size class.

DNA: TGTGCCAGCAGCCGGACAGGGGCAAGAGAGACCCAGTACTTC; CDR3: CASSRTGARETQYF; size: .; J: TRBJ2-5; D: TRBD1; V: TRBV7-9
DNA: TGCAGCGTTCGGGCCTCCAATCAGCCCCAGCATTTT; CDR3: CSVRASNQPQHF; size: .; J: TRBJ1-5; D: .; V: TRBV29-1
DNA: TGCGCCAGCAGCCGAGGCAGCCCTTCCTACAATGAGCAGTTCTTC; CDR3: CASSRGSPSYNEQFF; size: few; J: TRBJ2-1; D: .; V: TRBV4-1
DNA: TGTGCCAGCAACCCCAGACTAGCGGGGGGCCTCGCAGATACGCAGTATTTT; CDR3: CASNPRLAGGLADTQYF; size: few; J: TRBJ2-3; D: TRBD2; V: TRBV6-6
DNA: TGCGCCAGCAGCCAATTCGCAGCCCTGGGCACTGAAGCTTTCTTT; CDR3: CASSQFAALGTEAFF; size: few; J: TRBJ1-1; D: .; V: TRBV4-1
DNA: TGTGCCAGCAGCTTGTCGGCCCGGGGAATTGGAGAGACCCAGTACTTC; CDR3: CASSLSARGIGETQYF; size: few; J: TRBJ2-5; D: .; V: TRBV5-6
DNA: TGTGCCAGCAGCGGGACAGGGGTTAACACTGAAGCTTTCTTT; CDR3: CASSGTGVNTEAFF; size: few; J: TRBJ1-1; D: TRBD1; V: TRBV7-6
DNA: TGTGCCAGCAGTTACTCGCTCATAGGGGTCGCCTACGAGCAGTACTTC; CDR3: CASSYSLIGVAYEQYF; size: .; J: TRBJ2-7; D: .; V: TRBV6-6
DNA: TGTGCCAGCAGTTTCGCTACAGGGGGCGTTGCGGGCTACACCTTC; CDR3: CASSFATGGVAGYTF; size: few; J: TRBJ1-2; D: TRBD1; V: TRBV27
DNA: TGTGCCAGCAGCTCCAAGGACAGGTTGCACTACGAGCAGTACTTC; CDR3: CASSSKDRLHYEQYF; size: many; J: TRBJ2-7; D: TRBD1; V: TRBV7-6
DNA: TGTGCCAGCAGCTTCCAGGGTTCTCGAATCGAGACCCAGTACTTC; CDR3: CASSFQGSRIETQYF; size: many; J: TRBJ2-5; D: .; V: TRBV7-2